These 6 T cell receptor beta chains were all obtained from the same sample, sequenced in a study of blood T cell repertoires in COVID-19. The table came from immunoSEQ multiplex PCR; TCRdb's copy has only in-frame clones and leaves some out. Of 140,000 to 150,000 clones in the sample, 88% were seen once. The sequencing input was PBMCs or T cells enriched from blood (not recorded which). These receptors were collected from a woman in her 30s with acute COVID-19.

This clone was counted only a few times. The chain carries TRBV30 and TRBJ2-7; 7 nucleotides agree with TRBD1. Trimming removed 8 bases from V and 3 bases from J; junction bases left unmatched: 13. This CDR3 has 14 amino acids. In germline, CDR1 is GTSNPN, CDR2 SVGIG (reference sequence). CDR3 in amino acids: CALTRGTARYEQYF. CDR3 sequence (DNA): TGTGCCCTTACACGTGGGACAGCCCGCTACGAGCAGTACTTC.

The V call is TRBV21-1, the J call TRBJ1-1; the D call of TRBD1 is as the table states it, not checked on the DNA. TRBV21-1 is shown as a pseudogene. This CDR3 contains 14 residues. The CDR3: CASSLDRNNTEAFF. In DNA, the CDR3 is TGTGCCAGCAGCCTAGACAGGAACAACACTGAAGCTTTCTTT.

The chain has TRBV7-9 and TRBJ2-2; D unclear. Germline assignment: CDR1 SEHNR and CDR2 FQNEAQ (reference sequence). With 2 bases removed from V and 5 bases from J, the gap between germline ends came to 18 bases. The CDR3 has 17 residues. The DNA for the CDR3 is TGTGCCAGCAGCTTACTGTCGGTAGCATATGCAACCGGGGAGCTGTTTTTT. It encodes CASSLLSVAYATGELFF.

The chain uses TRBV28 and TRBJ1-5, with 9 positions matching TRBD1. CDR3 size: 18 residues. Looked up from germline, CDR1 is MDHEN and CDR2 is SYDVKM. V shed 8 bases and J 1 base; nucleotides not matched to a gene: 15. CDR3 protein: CASGYHMGTGGSNQPQHF. DNA for the CDR3: TGTGCCAGCGGCTACCATATGGGAACAGGGGGCAGCAATCAGCCCCAGCATTTT.

The DNA for the CDR3 is TGCGCCAGCAGCTTTGGTGAAGGAGGGTCTGAGCAGTTCTTC. This sequence encodes CASSFGEGGSEQFF. V and J are TRBV5-1 and TRBJ2-1; a weak D match, TRBD2 (6 bases). This CDR3 region has 14 residues. Germline-derived CDR1 and CDR2 are SGHRS and YFSETQ. V dropped 2 bases and J dropped 9 bases, with 15 bases sitting between them.

This sequence joins TRBV3-1 (or the pseudogene TRBV3-2) and TRBJ2-1; D gene unclear. The ends were cut back, 3 bases at V and 7 bases at J, with 7 bases in the middle. The CDR3 is 12 amino acids. CDR1 and CDR2 from the germline V gene are LGHDT and YNNKEL (reference sequence). The CDR3 is CASSQTGNEQFF. CDR3 nucleotides: TGTGCCAGCAGCCAGACCGGGAATGAGCAGTTCTTC.